This T cell receptor (beta chain) is from a study of blood T cell repertoires in COVID-19. Across the whole study: COVID-19 samples collected from the United States, Italy and Spain covered acute and convalescent phases. Nucleic acid was either cDNA or gDNA, and it came from T cells, B-cell-depleted T cells, or PBMCs.

Germline values: CDR1 SGHTA, CDR2 FQGNSA. This CDR3 is built from 17 residues. V shed 5 bases, J shed 4 bases, and the junction held 8 bases outside the gene matches. In the original processing: Estimation of nucleated cell counts relied on the amplification of reference gene primers. Using immunoSEQ multiplex PCR, the repertoire was profiled, and TCRdb retains in-frame clones only, with some absent. V and J calls and clone size come straight from that table; D and trimming were deduced from the DNA. The table includes 190,000 or so clones, about 88% detected once. J is TRBJ2-2 and V is TRBV7-2; 12 nucleotides line up with TRBD2. This receptor was taken from a man aged 40-49 years with active or convalescent COVID-19. Source material: peripheral blood. The CDR3 sequence is CASSPSPTSGSTGELFF. The CDR3 DNA is TGTGCCAGCAGCCCCTCCCCGACTAGCGGGAGCACCGGGGAGCTGTTTTTT.